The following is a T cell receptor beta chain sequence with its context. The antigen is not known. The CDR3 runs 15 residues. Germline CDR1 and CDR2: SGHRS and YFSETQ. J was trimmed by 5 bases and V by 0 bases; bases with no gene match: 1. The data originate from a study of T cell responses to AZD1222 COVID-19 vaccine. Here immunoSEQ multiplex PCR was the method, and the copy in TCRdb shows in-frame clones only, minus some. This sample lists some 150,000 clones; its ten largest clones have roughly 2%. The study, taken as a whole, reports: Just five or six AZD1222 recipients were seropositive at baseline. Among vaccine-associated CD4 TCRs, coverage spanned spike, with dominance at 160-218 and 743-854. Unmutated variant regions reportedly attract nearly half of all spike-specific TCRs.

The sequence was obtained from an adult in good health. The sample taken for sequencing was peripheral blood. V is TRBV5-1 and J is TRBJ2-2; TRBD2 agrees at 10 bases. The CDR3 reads CASSLASGGTGELFF. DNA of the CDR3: TGCGCCAGCAGCTTGGCTAGCGGGGGAACCGGGGAGCTGTTTTTT.